This T cell receptor beta chain was sequenced during a study of blood T cells in healthy people across ages. Trimming cost V 3 bases and J 4 bases; bases outside gene matches: 2. The germline gives CDR1 SNHLY, CDR2 FYNNEI. CDR3 length equals 15 residues. Turning to this clonotype: What it binds is not known.

Overall study results and limits: What prevented conclusive comparison of naive and antigen-experienced cells was that PBMCs were unsorted. As naive T cell percentage varied, TCR beta diversity correlated strongly with it.

A sample-barcoded 5' primer and a J-beta primer mix were used in a second PCR of roughly 6 to 11 cycles. TCRdb redid the calling of the 5' RACE reads with MiXCR, one entry per CDR3 protein. The data show around 1.5 million distinct CDR3 sequences, roughly 59% seen once. Donors were systemically healthy Caucasian individuals from Russia aged roughly 6 to 95 years. Sequencing was done on a sample of blood. The rearrangement joins TRBV2 to TRBJ2-2; 10 nucleotides match TRBD1. The TCR was taken from a man between 18 and 29 years old in good health. The CDR3 sequence is CASSDRDRGTGELFF. For the CDR3, the DNA is TGTGCCAGCAGTGACCGGGACAGGGGCACCGGGGAGCTGTTTTTT.